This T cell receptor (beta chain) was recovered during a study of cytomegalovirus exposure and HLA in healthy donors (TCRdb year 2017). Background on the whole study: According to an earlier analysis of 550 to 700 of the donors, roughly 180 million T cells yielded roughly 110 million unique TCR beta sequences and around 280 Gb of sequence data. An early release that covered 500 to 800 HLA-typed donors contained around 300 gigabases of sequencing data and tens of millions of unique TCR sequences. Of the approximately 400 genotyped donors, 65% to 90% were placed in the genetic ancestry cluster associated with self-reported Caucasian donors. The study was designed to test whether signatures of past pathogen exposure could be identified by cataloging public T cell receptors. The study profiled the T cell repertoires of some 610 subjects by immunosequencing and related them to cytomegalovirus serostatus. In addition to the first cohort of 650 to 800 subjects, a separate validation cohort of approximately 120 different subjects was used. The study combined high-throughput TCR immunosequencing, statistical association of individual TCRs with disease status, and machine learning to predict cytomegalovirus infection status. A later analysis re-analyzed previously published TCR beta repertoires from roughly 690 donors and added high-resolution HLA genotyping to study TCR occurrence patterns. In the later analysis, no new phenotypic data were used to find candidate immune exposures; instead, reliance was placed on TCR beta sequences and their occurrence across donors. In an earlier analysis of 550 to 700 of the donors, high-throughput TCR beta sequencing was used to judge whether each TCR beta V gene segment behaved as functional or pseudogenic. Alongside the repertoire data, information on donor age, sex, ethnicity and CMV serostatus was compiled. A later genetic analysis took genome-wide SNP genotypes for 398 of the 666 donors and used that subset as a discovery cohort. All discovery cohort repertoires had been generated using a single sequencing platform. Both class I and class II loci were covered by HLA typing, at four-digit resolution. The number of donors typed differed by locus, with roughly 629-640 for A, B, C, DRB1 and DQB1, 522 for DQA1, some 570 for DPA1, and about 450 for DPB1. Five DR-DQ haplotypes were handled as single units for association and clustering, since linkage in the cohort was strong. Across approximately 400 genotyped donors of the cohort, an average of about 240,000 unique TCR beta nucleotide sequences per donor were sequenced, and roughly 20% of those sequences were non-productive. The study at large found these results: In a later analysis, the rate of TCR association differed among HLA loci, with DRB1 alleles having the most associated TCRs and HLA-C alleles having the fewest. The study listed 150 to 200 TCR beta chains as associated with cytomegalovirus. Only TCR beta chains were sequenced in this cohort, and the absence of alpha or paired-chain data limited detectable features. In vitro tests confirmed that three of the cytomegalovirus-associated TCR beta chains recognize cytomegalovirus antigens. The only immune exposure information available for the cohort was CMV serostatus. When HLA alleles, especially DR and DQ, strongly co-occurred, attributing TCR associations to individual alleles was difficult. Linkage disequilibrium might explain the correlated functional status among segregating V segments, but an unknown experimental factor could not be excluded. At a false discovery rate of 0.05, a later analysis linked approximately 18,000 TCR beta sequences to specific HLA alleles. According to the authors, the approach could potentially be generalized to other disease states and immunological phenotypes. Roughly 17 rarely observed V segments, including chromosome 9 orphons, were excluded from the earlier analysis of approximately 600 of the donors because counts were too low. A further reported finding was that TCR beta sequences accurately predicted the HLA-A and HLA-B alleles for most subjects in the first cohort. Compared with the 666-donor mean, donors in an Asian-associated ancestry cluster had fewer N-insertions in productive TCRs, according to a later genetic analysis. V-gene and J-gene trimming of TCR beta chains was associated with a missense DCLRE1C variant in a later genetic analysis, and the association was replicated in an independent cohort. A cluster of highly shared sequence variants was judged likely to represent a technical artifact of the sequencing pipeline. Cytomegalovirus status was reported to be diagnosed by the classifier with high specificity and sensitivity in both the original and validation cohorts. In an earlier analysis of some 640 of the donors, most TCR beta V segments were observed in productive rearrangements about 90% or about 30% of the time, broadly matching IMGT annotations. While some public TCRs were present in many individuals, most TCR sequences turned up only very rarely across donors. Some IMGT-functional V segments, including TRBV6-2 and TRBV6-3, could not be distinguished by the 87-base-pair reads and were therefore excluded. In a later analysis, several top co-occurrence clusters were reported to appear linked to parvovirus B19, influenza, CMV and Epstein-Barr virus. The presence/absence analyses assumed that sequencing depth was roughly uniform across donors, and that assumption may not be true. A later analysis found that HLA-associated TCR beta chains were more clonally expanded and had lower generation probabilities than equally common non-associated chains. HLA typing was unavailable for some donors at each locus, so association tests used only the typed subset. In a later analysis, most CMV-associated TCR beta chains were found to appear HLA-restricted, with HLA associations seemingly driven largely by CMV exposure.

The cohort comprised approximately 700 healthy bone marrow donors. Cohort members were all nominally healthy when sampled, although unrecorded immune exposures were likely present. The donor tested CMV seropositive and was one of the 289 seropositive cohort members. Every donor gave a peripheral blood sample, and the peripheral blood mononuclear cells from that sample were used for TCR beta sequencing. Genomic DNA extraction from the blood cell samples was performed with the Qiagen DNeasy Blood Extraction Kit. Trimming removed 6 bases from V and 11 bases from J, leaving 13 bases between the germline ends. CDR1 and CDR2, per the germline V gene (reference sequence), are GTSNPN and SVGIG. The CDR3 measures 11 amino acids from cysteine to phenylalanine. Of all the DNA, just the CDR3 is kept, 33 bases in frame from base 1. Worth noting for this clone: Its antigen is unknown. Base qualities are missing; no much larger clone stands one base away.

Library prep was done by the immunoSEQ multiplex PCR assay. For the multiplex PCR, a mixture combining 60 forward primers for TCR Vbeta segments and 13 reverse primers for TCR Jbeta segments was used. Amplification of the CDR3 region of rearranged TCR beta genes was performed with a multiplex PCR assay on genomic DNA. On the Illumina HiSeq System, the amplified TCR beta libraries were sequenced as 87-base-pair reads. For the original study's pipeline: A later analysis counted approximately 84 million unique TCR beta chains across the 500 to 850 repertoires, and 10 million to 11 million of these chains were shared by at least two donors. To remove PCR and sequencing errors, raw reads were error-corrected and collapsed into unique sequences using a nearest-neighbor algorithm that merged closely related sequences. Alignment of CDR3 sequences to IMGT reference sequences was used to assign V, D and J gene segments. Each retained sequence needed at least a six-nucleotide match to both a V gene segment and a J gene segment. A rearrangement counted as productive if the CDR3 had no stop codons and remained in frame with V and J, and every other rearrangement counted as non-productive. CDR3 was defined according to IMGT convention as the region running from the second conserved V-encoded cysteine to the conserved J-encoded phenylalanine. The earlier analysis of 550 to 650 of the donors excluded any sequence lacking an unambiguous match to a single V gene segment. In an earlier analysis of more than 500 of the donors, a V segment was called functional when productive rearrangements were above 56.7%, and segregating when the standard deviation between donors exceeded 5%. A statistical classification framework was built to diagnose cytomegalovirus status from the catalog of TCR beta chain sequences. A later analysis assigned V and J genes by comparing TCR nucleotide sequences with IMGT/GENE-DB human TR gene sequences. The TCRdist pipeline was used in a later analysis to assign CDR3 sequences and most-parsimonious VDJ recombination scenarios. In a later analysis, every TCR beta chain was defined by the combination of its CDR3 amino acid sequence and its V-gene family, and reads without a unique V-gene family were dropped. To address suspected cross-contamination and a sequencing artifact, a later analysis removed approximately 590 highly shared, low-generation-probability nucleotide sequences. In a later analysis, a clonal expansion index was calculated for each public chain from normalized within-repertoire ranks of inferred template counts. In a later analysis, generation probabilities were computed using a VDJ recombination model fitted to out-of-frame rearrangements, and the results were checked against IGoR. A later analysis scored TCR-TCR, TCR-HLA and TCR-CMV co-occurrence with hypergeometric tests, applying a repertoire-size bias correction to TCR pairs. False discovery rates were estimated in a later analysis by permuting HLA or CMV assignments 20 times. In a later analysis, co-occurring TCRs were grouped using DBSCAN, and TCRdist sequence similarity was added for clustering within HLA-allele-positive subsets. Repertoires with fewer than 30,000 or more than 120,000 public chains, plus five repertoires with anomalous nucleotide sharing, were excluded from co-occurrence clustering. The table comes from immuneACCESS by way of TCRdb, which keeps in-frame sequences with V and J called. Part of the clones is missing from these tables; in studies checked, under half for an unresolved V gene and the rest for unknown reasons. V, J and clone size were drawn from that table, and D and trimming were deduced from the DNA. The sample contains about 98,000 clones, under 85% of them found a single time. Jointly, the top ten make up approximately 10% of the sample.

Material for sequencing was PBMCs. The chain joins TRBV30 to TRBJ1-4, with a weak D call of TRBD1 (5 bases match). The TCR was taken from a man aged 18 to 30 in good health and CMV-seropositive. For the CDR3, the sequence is CACKGRGKLFF. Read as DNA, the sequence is TGTGCCTGTAAAGGGCGGGGGAAACTGTTTTTT.